This T cell receptor beta chain was identified in a study of CD8+CD57+ T cells in acquired aplastic anemia. Study as a whole: Mean yield of DNA from sorted CD4+ and CD8+ cells was approximately 3 ug.

A remark on this clonotype: Its antigen is unidentified.

From germline, CDR1 is SNHLY and CDR2 FYNNEI. V was clipped by 6 bases and J by 5 bases, with 20 bases between them. The CDR3 sequence is 15 residues long. The TCR beta profiling, which covered VDJ combination and CDR3 sequence, was carried out using genomic DNA as the template. TCRdb recomputed calls from the reads with MiXCR, one row per CDR3 protein. The sample lists 200,000 or so distinct CDR3 sequences; around 66% were seen once. Study findings and constraints: A significant difference in CD8+ Simpson's diversity between patients and controls was not found. The study identified about 30 CD8+ CDR3 sequences shared by patients and controls.

This chain joins TRBV2 and TRBJ2-7; tentative D call: TRBD2 (5 bases). Sequencing input: sorted CD4+, CD8+, or CD8+CD57+ T cells (not recorded which) from PBMCs. The clonotype was recovered from a human donor with severe aplastic anemia or a healthy control (not recorded which). In DNA form, the CDR3 reads TGTGCCAGCAGCGGCGGACTGACCCCCGGGAACGAGCAGTACTTC. This gives the protein CASSGGLTPGNEQYF.